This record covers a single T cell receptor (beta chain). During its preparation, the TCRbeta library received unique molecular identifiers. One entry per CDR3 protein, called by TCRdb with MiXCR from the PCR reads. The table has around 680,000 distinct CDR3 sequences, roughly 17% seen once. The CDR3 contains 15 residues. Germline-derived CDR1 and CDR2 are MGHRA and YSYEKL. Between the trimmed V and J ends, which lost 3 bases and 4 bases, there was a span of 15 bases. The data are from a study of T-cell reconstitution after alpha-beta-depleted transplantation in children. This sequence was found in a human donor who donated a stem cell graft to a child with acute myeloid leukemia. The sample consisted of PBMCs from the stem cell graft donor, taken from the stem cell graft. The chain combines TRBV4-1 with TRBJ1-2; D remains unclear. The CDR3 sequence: CASSQEEQEAYGYTF. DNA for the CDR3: TGCGCCAGCAGCCAGGAAGAGCAGGAGGCCTATGGCTACACCTTC.